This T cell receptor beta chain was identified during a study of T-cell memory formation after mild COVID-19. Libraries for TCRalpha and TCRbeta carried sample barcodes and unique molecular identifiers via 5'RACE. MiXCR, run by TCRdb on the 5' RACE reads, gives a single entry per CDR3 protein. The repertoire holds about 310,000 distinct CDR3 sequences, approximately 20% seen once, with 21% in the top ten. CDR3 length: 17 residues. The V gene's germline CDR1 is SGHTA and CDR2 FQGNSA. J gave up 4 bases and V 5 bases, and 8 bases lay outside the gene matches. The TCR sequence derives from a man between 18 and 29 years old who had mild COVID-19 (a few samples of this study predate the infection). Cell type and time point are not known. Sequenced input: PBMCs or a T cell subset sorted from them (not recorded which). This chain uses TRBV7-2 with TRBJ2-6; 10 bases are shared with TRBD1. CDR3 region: CASSLRTGGTGANVLTF. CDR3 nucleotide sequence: TGTGCCAGCAGCCTCCGGACAGGGGGGACCGGGGCCAACGTCCTGACTTTC.